These 20 T cell receptor beta chains were all obtained from the same sample, sequenced in a study of blood T cell repertoires in COVID-19. Profiling relied on immunoSEQ multiplex PCR, and the TCRdb table lists in-frame clones only, not all of them. The sample has over 150,000 clones, about 90% seen once; the top ten hold more than 6.5%. The material sequenced was PBMCs or T cells enriched from blood (not recorded which). Receptors originate from a woman in her fifties or sixties who had recovered from COVID-19.

This clone was seen just once. The rearrangement links TRBV7-9 to TRBJ1-2, with D maybe TRBD1 (5 bases). Germline V gene lookup returns CDR1 SEHNR and CDR2 FQNEAQ (reference sequence). There are 14 residues in the CDR3. With 4 bases removed from V and 2 bases from J, the gap between germline ends came to 11 bases. CDR3 nucleotide sequence: TGTGCCAGCAGCTCCGGGGGGGACAACTATGGCTACACCTTC. Its protein product is CASSSGGDNYGYTF.

The gene calls are TRBV5-1 and TRBJ1-6; the D gene is possibly TRBD1 (5 bases). V lost 3 bases, J lost 7 bases, and 11 bases lay in between. The CDR3 is 14 amino acids. The germline V gene has CDR1 SGHRS and CDR2 YFSETQ. CDR3 loop: CASSSAGLNSPLHF. The DNA for the CDR3 is TGCGCCAGCAGCTCCGCAGGGTTAAATTCACCCCTCCACTTT.

The DNA for the CDR3 is TGTGCCACCAGTTATGGGGCCAGAAAGACCTATGGCTACACCTTC. Its protein is CATSYGARKTYGYTF. This sequence joins TRBV24-1 and TRBJ1-2, with D maybe TRBD1 (5 bases). CDR1 and CDR2 from the germline V gene are KGHDR and SFDVKD. V was shortened by 6 bases and J by 4 bases, with 17 bases between the two germline ends. This CDR3 spans 15 amino acids.

The chain links TRBV15 to TRBJ1-4; 7 nucleotides line up with TRBD1. Trimming at V came to 3 bases and at J to 8 bases, leaving 9 bases not matched to a gene. Per the germline V gene, CDR1 is LNHNV and CDR2 is YYDKDF (reference sequence). This CDR3 is 15 amino acids long. CDR3 protein: CATSSRTGQSEKLFF. In nucleotides, the CDR3 is TGTGCCACCAGCAGTAGGACAGGCCAATCCGAAAAACTGTTTTTT. The full variable domain, in which reference TRBV15 and TRBJ1-4 provide the parts outside the CDR3, is DAMVIQNPRYQVTQFGKPVTLSCSQTLNHNVMYWYQQKSSQAPKLLFHYYDKDFNNEADTPDNFQSRRPNTSFCFLDIRSPGLGDTAMYLCATSSRTGQSEKLFFGSGTQLSVL.

This sequence joins TRBV14 and TRBJ2-1; D not certain. Trimming removed 7 bases at V and 5 bases at J, with 12 bases between. This CDR3 is 13 amino acids long. Germline V gene sequence: CDR1 SGHDN, CDR2 FVKESK. CDR3 bases: TGTGCCAGCACCCGGGTCAATAACAATGAGCAGTTCTTC. It yields the protein CASTRVNNNEQFF.

CDR3 in amino acids: CASRYRVSNTEAFF. The CDR3 DNA follows: TGTGCCAGCAGGTACAGGGTCTCGAACACTGAAGCTTTCTTT. The chain links TRBV2 to TRBJ1-1, with a weak D call TRBD1 (6 bases). This CDR3 region has 14 residues. V was clipped by 6 bases and J by 1 base, with 12 bases between them. Per germline, CDR1 SNHLY and CDR2 FYNNEI.

The CDR3 loop reads CASKVGTGVIQPQHF. Here the CDR3 DNA reads TGTGCCAGTAAGGTAGGGACAGGGGTAATTCAGCCCCAGCATTTT. The rearrangement joins TRBV19 to TRBJ1-5; 10 bases agree with TRBD1. CDR3 size: 15 residues. Unmatched junction bases numbered 9, after V lost 7 bases and J lost 6 bases. In germline, CDR1 is LNHDA, CDR2 SQIVND (reference sequence).

This chain links TRBV6-5 with TRBJ1-2, with D perhaps TRBD1 (5 bases). Trimming took off 4 bases at V and 4 bases at J, with 13 bases between the two ends. There are 14 residues in the CDR3. Per the germline V gene, CDR1 is MNHEY and CDR2 is SVGAGI. The CDR3 sequence is CASSWGEVGYGYTF. The CDR3 bases are TGTGCCAGCAGTTGGGGGGAGGTAGGCTATGGCTACACCTTC.

The chain has TRBV19 and TRBJ1-2, with D hard to call. The CDR3 length is 14 residues. The V end lost 4 bases, the J end lost 4 bases, and 13 bases lay between the germline ends. CDR1 is LNHDA, CDR2 SQIVND, per germline (reference sequence). CDR3 region: CASSSMTKSYGYTF. CDR3 coding DNA: TGTGCCAGTAGTAGCATGACAAAGAGCTATGGCTACACCTTC. The full variable domain, with the rest looked up from reference TRBV19 and TRBJ1-2, is DGGITQSPKYLFRKEGQNVTLSCEQNLNHDAMYWYRQDPGQGLRLIYYSQIVNDFQKGDIAEGYSVSREKKESFPLTVTSAQKNPTAFYLCASSSMTKSYGYTFGSGTRLTVV.

The rearrangement joins TRBV5-1 to TRBJ2-7; 7 bases are shared with TRBD1. The germline CDR1 and CDR2 sequences are SGHRS and YFSETQ. The ends lost 0 bases at V and 9 bases at J; junction bases unmatched: 3. There are 12 residues in the CDR3. CDR3 in amino acids: CASSLGGGPQYF. The CDR3 DNA is TGCGCCAGCAGCTTGGGAGGGGGCCCGCAGTACTTC.

This chain connects TRBV27 to TRBJ1-2; 11 nucleotides align to TRBD1. Germline CDR1 MNHEY, CDR2 SMNVEV (reference sequence). V lost 2 bases, J lost 4 bases, and 3 bases stayed unmatched. The CDR3 sequence is 15 residues long. The CDR3 spells CASSLGGTGGYGYTF. The CDR3, as DNA: TGTGCCAGCAGTTTAGGCGGGACAGGGGGCTATGGCTACACCTTC.

This chain connects TRBV2 to TRBJ1-3; D unresolved. The germline V gene encodes CDR1 SNHLY and CDR2 FYNNEI. The ends were cut back, 8 bases at V and 2 bases at J, with 13 bases in the middle. The CDR3 is 14 residues long. CDR3 loop: CASSRKMAGNTIYF. The CDR3 DNA is TGTGCCAGCTCCAGAAAGATGGCTGGAAACACCATATATTTT.

The CDR3 region has the DNA TGTGCCAGTAGTATAAAGGGACTAGCGGGAGGGGCCACCGGGGAGCTGTTTTTT. This encodes CASSIKGLAGGATGELFF. The V call is TRBV19, the J call TRBJ2-2, with 16 bases identical to TRBD2. This CDR3 has 18 amino acids. The germline V gene has CDR1 LNHDA and CDR2 SQIVND (reference sequence). V gave up 2 bases and J gave up 4 bases; unmatched junction bases: 4.

This chain connects TRBV15 to TRBJ2-2; perhaps TRBD1 as D (5 bases). V gave up 2 bases and J gave up 0 bases, with 10 bases separating them. The CDR3 loop spans 16 amino acids. CDR1 is LNHNV and CDR2 is YYDKDF in the germline V gene (reference sequence). CDR3 amino acids: CATSRPGQANTGELFF. CDR3 bases: TGTGCCACCAGCAGACCCGGACAAGCGAACACCGGGGAGCTGTTTTTT.

The J gene is TRBJ2-7, the V gene TRBV12-3 or TRBV12-4; D remains ambiguous. CDR3 length equals 12 residues. Trimming cost V 2 bases and J 3 bases, with 5 bases left between them. The CDR3 coding sequence is TGTGCCAGCAGTTTATCCCGCTACGAGCAGTACTTC. Its protein product is CASSLSRYEQYF.

CDR3: CASSVDGLAGLSYNEQFF. Written as DNA, the CDR3 is TGTGCCAGCAGCGTAGATGGTTTGGCGGGTTTGTCCTACAATGAGCAGTTCTTC. The J gene is TRBJ2-1, the V gene TRBV9; D is possibly TRBD2 (5 bases). Between the trimmed V and J ends, which lost 0 bases and 1 base, there was a span of 17 bases. Germline assignment: CDR1 SGDLS and CDR2 YYNGEE. The CDR3 contains 18 residues.

The chain joins TRBV30 to TRBJ2-3, with a possible D match to TRBD2 (6 bases). The CDR3 runs to 15 residues. From germline, CDR1 is GTSNPN and CDR2 SVGIG (reference sequence). V was trimmed by 0 bases and J by 1 base, leaving 11 bases between them. The CDR3 region has the DNA TGTGCCTGGAGTGTAGGCGGGAAGGGCACAGATACGCAGTATTTT. Its translation is CAWSVGGKGTDTQYF.

The chain links TRBV30 to TRBJ1-2; 8 bases are a match to TRBD1. The CDR3 contains 11 residues. Germline loops: CDR1 GTSNPN, CDR2 SVGIG (reference sequence). V trimming: 8 bases; J trimming: 7 bases; junction bases outside the gene matches: 6. The CDR3 sequence is CAHDRGGGYTF. The CDR3 DNA sequence: TGTGCCCACGACAGGGGTGGTGGCTACACCTTC.

This clone was observed once. The chain is built from TRBV6-2 or TRBV6-3 and TRBJ2-7; 12 bases are shared with TRBD1. The CDR3 sequence is 18 residues long. Germline lookup yields CDR1 MNHEY and CDR2 SVGEGT. Unmatched junction bases numbered 15, after V lost 5 bases and J lost 4 bases. This chain's CDR3 is CASSTLPGTGGERYEQYF. In DNA form, the CDR3 reads TGTGCCAGCAGTACACTTCCCGGGACAGGGGGCGAGAGGTACGAGCAGTACTTC.

This chain joins TRBV11-2 and TRBJ2-5; the match to TRBD2 covers 7 bases. V dropped 3 bases and J dropped 5; count of bases not matched to a gene: 12. Germline V lookup: CDR1 SGHAT, CDR2 FQNNGV. The CDR3 spans 16 residues. The CDR3 DNA is TGTGCCAGCAGCTTTGGGAGCGGGATGGAAACTGAGACCCAGTACTTC. The encoded protein is CASSFGSGMETETQYF.